This TCR beta chain was sequenced for a study of T cells in Graves' hyperthyroidism and ophthalmopathy. The overall study: Staff took peripheral blood when the initial diagnosis was made, before any treatment began.

As concerns this clonotype: Its cognate antigen is unknown.

Trimming took 5 bases from V and 6 from J, leaving 11 bases between them. There are 13 residues in the CDR3. The germline gives CDR1 SGHTA, CDR2 FQGTGA. Study outcomes and limitations: With a median lead of approximately 6.4 months before onset, the model predicted ophthalmopathy.

Amplification targeted TCR beta CDR3 regions from RNA transcripts. HTBI primers were the set used in a first-round RT-PCR of the TCR CDR3. TCRdb re-derived calls from the multiplex PCR reads in MiXCR, one entry per CDR3 protein. This sample carries about 640,000 distinct CDR3 sequences, around 21% of them seen once, and the ten largest clones take approximately 30%. Sequencing was done on a sample of blood. This sequence originates from a man younger than 45 with Graves' ophthalmopathy. The genes are TRBV7-3 and TRBJ2-1, with a weak D call TRBD2 (5 bases). The DNA of the CDR3 is TGTGCCAGCAGCCAAAGAGAGGGCAATGAGCAGTTCTTC. Translating gives CASSQREGNEQFF.